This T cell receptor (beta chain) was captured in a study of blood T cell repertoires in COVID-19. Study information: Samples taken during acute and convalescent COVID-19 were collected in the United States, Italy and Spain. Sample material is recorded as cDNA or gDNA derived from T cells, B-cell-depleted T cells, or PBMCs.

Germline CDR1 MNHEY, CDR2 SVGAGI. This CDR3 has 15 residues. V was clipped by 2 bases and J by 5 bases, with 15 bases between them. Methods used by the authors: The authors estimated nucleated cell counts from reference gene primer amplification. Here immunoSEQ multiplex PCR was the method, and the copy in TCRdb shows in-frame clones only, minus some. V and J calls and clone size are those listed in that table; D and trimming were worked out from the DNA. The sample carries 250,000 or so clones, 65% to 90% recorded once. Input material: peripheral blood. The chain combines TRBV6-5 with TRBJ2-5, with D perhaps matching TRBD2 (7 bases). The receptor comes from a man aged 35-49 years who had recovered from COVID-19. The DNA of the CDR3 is TGTGCCAGCAGTTACGGGGGGGCGGGGGCCGAGACCCAGTACTTC. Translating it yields CASSYGGAGAETQYF.